The 3 T cell receptor beta chains given below trace back to one sample, sequenced in a study of identical twins. TCRdb re-called the 5' RACE reads through MiXCR, storing one row per CDR3 protein. This sample has approximately 490,000 distinct CDR3 sequences, with about 22% found just once. These same records also appear under a second study, on yellow fever vaccine responses in identical twins.

The specimen was CD4+ T cells sorted from blood. The receptors were sampled from a woman younger than 30 in good health.

The table lists this clonotype with a few counts. The gene calls are TRBV12-3 or TRBV12-4 and TRBJ2-1, with unresolved D. This CDR3 contains 11 residues. The V and J ends lost 11 bases and 0 bases respectively, with 5 bases between them. The CDR3 region has the DNA TGTGCCTCGACCTCCTACAATGAGCAGTTCTTC. Protein sequence: CASTSYNEQFF.

This clonotype was observed many times. The chain carries TRBV5-1 and TRBJ1-1, with unresolved D. The CDR3 sequence is 14 residues long. V lost 0 bases to trimming and J lost 1 base, with 7 bases between them. Germline V gene sequence: CDR1 SGHRS, CDR2 YFSETQ. The DNA of the CDR3 is TGCGCCAGCAGCTTGGGACAAGCGAACACTGAAGCTTTCTTT. It specifies CASSLGQANTEAFF.

The CDR3 coding sequence is TGTGCCACCAGCAGGAATGCCGGGACAGGGGCGGATACGCAGTATTTT. Amino acids: CATSRNAGTGADTQYF. The gene calls are TRBV15 and TRBJ2-3; 10 bases are shared with TRBD1. V lost 3 bases to trimming and J lost 6 bases; unmatched junction nucleotides: 9. CDR1 and CDR2 from the germline V gene are LNHNV and YYDKDF (reference sequence). The CDR3 totals 16 residues.